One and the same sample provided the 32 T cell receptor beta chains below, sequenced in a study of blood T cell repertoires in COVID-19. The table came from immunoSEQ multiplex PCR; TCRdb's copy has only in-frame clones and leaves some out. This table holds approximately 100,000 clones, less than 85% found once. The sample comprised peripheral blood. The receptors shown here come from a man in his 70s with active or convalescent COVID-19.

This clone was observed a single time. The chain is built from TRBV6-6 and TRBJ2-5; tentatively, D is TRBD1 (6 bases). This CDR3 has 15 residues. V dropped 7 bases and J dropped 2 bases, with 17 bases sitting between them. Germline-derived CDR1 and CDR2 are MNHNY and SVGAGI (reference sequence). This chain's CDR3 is CASTPADSGQETQYF. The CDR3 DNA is TGTGCCAGCACCCCGGCGGACAGTGGACAAGAGACCCAGTACTTC.

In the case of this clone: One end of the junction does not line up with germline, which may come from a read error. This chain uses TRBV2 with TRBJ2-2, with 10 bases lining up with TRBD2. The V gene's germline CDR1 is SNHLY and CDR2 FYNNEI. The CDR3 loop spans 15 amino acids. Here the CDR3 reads CASSKAGGPGGELFF. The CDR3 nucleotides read TGTGCCAGCAGTAAAGCGGGAGGGCCTGGCGGGGAGCTGTTTTTT.

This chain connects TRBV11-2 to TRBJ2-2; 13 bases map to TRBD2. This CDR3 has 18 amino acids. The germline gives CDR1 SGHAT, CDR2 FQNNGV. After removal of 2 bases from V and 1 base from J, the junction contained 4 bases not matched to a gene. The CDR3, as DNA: TGTGCCAGCAGCTTAAGACTAGCGGGGGGCTGGAACACCGGGGAGCTGTTTTTT. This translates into CASSLRLAGGWNTGELFF. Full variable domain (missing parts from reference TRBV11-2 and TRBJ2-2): EAGVAQSPRYKIIEKRQSVAFWCNPISGHATLYWYQQILGQGPKLLIQFQNNGVVDDSQLPKDRFSAERLKGVDSTLKIQPAKLEDSAVYLCASSLRLAGGWNTGELFFGEGSRLTVL.

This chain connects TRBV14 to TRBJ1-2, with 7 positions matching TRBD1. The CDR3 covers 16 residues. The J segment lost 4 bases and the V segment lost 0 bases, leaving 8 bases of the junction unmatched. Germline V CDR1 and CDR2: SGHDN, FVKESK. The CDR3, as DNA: TGTGCCAGCAGCCAAGATCGTGGAGGGGGCGGCTATGGCTACACCTTC. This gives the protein CASSQDRGGGGYGYTF.

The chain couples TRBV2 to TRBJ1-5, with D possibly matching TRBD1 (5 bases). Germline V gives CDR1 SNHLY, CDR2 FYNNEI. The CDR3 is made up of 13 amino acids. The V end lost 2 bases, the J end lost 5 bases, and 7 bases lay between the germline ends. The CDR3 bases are TGTGCCAGCAGTGAACGGGACTATCAGCCCCAGCATTTT. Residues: CASSERDYQPQHF.

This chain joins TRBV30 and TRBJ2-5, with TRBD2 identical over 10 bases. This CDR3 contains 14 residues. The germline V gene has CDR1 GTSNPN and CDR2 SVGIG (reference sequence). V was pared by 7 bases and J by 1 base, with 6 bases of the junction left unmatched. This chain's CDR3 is CASTPSGGQETQYF. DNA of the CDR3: TGTGCCTCCACACCTAGCGGGGGCCAAGAGACCCAGTACTTC. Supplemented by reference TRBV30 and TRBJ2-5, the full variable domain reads SQTIHQWPATLVQPVGSPLSLECTVEGTSNPNLYWYRQAAGRGLQLLFYSVGIGQISSEVPQNLSASRPQDRQFILSSKKLLLSDSGFYLCASTPSGGQETQYFGPGTRLLVL.

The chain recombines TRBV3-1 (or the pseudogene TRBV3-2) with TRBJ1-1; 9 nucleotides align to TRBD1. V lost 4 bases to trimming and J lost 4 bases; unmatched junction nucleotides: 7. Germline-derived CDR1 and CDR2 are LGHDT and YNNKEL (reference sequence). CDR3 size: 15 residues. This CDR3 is CASSLGDRATTEAFF. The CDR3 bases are TGTGCCAGCAGCCTAGGGGACAGGGCGACCACTGAAGCTTTCTTT.

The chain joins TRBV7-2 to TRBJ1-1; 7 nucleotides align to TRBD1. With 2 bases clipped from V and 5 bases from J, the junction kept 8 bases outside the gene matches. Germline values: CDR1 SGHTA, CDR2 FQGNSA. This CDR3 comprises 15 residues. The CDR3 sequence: CASSLRTGVRTEAFF. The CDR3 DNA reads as TGTGCCAGCAGCTTAAGGACAGGTGTTCGGACTGAAGCTTTCTTT.

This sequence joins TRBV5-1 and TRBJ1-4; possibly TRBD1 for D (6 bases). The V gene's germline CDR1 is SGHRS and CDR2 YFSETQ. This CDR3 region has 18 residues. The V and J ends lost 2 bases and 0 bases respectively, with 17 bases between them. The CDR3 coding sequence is TGCGCCAGCAGCTTCCCCAGGGGCCCCTTGACAACTAATGAAAAACTGTTTTTT. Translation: CASSFPRGPLTTNEKLFF.

The CDR3 coding sequence is TGTGCCAGCAGTTACGCCGGGAACACTGAAGCTTTCTTT. Amino acids: CASSYAGNTEAFF. This chain joins TRBV6-5 and TRBJ1-1; no clear D. The CDR3 is 13 amino acids. Germline V gene lookup returns CDR1 MNHEY and CDR2 SVGAGI. Trimming removed 2 bases from V and 1 base from J, with 5 bases in between.

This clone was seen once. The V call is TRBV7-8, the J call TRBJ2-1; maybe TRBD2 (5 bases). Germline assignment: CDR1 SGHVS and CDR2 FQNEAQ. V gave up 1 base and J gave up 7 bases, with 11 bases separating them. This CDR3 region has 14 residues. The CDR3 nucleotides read TGTGCCAGCAGCTTAGTACTAGGAAGTAATGAGCAGTTCTTC. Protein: CASSLVLGSNEQFF.

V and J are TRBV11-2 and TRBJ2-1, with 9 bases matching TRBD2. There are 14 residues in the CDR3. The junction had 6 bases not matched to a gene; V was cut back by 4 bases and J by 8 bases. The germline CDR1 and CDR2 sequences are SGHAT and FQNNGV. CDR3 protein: CASSYPSGAHEQFF. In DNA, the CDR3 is TGTGCCAGCAGCTATCCTAGCGGGGCGCATGAGCAGTTCTTC.

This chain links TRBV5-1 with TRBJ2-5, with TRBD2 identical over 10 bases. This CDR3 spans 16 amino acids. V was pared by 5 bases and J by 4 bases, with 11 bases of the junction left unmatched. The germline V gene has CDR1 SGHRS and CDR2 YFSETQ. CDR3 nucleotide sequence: TGCGCCAGCAGTTCCGATCTAGCGGGAGAGAGAGAGACCCAGTACTTC. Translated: CASSSDLAGERETQYF.

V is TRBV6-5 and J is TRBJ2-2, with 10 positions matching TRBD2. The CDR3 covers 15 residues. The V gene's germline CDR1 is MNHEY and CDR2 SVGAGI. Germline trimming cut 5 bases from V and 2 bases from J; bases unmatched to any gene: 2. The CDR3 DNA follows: TGTGCCAGCAGTCCTAGCGGGGGTAACACCGGGGAGCTGTTTTTT. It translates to CASSPSGGNTGELFF.

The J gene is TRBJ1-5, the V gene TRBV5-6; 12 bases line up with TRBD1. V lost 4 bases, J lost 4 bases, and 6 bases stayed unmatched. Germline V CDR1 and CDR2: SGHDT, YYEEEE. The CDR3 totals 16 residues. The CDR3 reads CASSGPGQGANQPQHF. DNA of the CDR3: TGTGCCAGCAGCGGGCCGGGACAGGGGGCGAATCAGCCCCAGCATTTT.

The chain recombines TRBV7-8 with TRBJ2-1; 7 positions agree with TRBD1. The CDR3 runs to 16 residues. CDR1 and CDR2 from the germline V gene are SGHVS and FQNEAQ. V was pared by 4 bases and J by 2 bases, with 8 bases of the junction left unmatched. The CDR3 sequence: CASSSTTGWAYNEQFF. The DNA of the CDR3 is TGTGCCAGCAGCTCTACGACAGGGTGGGCCTACAATGAGCAGTTCTTC.

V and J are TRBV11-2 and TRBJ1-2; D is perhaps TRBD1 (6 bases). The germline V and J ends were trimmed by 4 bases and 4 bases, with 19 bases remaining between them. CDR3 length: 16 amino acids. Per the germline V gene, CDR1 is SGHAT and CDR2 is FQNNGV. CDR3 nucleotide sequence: TGTGCCAGCAGCTCCGGGCAACAGGGAGGGCTCTATGGCTACACCTTC. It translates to CASSSGQQGGLYGYTF.

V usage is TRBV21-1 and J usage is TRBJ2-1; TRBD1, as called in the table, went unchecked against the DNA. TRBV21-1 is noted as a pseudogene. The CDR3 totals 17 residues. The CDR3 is CASSKVNRVKSYNEQFF. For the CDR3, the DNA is TGTGCCAGCAGCAAAGTCAACAGGGTAAAGTCCTACAATGAGCAGTTCTTC.

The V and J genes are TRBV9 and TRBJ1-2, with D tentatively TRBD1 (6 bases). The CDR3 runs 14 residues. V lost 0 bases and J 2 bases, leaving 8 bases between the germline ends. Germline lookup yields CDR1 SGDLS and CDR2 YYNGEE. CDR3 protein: CASSVETGNYGYTF. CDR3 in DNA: TGTGCCAGCAGCGTAGAGACAGGCAACTATGGCTACACCTTC.

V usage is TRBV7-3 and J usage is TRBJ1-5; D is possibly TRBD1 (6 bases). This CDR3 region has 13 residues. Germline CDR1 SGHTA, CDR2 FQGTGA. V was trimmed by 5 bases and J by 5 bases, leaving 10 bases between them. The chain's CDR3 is CASSKHRDQPQHF. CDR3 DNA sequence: TGTGCCAGCAGCAAACACAGGGATCAGCCCCAGCATTTT.

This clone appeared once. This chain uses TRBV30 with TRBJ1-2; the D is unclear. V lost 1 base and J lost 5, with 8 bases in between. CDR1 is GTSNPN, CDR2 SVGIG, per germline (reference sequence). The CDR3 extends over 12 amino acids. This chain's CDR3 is CAWSAGSYGYTF. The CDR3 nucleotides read TGTGCCTGGAGTGCAGGTTCTTATGGCTACACCTTC.

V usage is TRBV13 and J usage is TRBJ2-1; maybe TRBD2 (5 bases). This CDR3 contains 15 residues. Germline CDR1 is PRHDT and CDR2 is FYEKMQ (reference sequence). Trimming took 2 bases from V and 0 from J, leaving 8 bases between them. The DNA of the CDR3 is TGTGCCAGCAGCTTATTAGCGAGCTCCTACAATGAGCAGTTCTTC. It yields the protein CASSLLASSYNEQFF. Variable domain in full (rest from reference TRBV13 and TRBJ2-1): AAGVIQSPRHLIKEKRETATLKCYPIPRHDTVYWYQQGPGQDPQFLISFYEKMQSDKGSIPDRFSAQQFSDYHSELNMSSLELGDSALYFCASSLLASSYNEQFFGPGTRLTVL.

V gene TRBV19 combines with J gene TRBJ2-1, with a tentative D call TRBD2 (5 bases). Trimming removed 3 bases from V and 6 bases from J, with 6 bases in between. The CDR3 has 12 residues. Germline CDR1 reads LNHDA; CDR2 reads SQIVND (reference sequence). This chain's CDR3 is CASSMRVNEQFF. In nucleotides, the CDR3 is TGTGCCAGTAGTATGAGGGTCAATGAGCAGTTCTTC.

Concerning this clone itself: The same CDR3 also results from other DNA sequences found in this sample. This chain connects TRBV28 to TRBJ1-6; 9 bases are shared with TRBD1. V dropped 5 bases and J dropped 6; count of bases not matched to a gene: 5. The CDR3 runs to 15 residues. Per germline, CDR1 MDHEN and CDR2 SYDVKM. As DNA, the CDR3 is TGTGCCAGCAGTACCCGACAGGGGGGTAATTCACCCCTCCACTTT. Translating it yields CASSTRQGGNSPLHF.

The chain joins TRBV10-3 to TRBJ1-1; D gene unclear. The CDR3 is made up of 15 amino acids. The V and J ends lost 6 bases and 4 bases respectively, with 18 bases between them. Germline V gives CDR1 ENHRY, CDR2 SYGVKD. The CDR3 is CAIRRPEALSTEAFF. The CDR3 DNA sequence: TGTGCCATCAGGCGACCAGAGGCTTTGAGCACTGAAGCTTTCTTT.

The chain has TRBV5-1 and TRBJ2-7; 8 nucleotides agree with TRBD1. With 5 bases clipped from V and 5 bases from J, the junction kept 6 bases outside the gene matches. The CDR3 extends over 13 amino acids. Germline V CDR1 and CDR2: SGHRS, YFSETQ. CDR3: CASSGQGVDEQYF. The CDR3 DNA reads TGCGCCAGCAGTGGACAGGGTGTAGACGAGCAGTACTTC.

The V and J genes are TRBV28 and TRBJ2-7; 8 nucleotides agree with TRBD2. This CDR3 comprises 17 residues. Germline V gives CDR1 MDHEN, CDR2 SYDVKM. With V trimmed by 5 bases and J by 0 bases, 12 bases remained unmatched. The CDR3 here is CASSAYSGNFLSYEQYF. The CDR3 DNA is TGTGCCAGCAGTGCCTATAGCGGGAACTTCCTCTCCTACGAGCAGTACTTC.

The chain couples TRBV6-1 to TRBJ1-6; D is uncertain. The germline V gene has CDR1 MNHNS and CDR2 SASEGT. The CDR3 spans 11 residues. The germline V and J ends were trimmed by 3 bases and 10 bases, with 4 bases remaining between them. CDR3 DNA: TGTGCCAGCAGTGATAGATCACCCCTCCACTTT. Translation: CASSDRSPLHF.

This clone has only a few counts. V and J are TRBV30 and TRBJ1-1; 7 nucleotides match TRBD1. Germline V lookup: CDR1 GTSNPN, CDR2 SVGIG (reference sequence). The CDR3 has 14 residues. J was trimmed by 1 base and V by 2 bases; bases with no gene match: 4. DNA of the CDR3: TGTGCCTGGAGTTGGGACAGTTCGAACACTGAAGCTTTCTTT. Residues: CAWSWDSSNTEAFF.

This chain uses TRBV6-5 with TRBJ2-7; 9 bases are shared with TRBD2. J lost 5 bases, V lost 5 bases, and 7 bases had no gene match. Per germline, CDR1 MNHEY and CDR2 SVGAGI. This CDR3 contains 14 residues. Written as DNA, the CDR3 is TGTGCCAGCAGTCGGATAGCGGGAGCTCACGAGCAGTACTTC. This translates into CASSRIAGAHEQYF.

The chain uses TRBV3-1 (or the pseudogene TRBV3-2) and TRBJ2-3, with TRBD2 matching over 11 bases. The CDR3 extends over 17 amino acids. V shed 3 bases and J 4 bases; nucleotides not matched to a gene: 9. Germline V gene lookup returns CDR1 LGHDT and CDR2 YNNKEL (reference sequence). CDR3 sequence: CASSHGTSGGVADTQYF. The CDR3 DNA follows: TGTGCCAGCAGCCATGGTACTAGCGGGGGTGTGGCAGATACGCAGTATTTT.

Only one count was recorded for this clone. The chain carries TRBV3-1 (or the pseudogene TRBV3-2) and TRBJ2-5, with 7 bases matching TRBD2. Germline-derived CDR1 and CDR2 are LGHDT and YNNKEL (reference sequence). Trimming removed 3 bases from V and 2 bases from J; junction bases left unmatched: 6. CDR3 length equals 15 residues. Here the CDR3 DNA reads TGTGCCAGCAGCCAGCTAGCGGTTACTCAAGAGACCCAGTACTTC. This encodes CASSQLAVTQETQYF.